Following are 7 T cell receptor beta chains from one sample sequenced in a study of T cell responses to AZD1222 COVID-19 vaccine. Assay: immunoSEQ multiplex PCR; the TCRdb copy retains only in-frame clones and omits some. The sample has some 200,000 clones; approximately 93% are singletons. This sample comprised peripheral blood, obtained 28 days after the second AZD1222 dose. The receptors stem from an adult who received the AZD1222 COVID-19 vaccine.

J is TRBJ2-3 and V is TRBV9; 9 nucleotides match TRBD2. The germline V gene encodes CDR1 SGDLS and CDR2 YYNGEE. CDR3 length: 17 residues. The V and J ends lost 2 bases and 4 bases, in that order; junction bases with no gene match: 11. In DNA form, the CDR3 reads TGTGCCAGCAGCGTGGCTAGCGGGGTCCCCTACTCAGATACGCAGTATTTT. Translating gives CASSVASGVPYSDTQYF.

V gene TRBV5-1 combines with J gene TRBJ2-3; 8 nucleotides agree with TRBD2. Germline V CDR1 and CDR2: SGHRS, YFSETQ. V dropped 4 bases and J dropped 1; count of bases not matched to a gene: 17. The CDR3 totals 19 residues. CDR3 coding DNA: TGCGCCAGCAGCCAGGGGAGGCCAGCGGGGGCCCGGCGCACAGATACGCAGTATTTT. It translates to CASSQGRPAGARRTDTQYF.

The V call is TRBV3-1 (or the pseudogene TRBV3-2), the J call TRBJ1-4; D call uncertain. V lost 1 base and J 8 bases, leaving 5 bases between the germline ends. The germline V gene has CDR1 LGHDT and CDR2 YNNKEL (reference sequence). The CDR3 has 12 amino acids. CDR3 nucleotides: TGTGCCAGCAGCCAAGCTGAAGAAAAACTGTTTTTT. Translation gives CASSQAEEKLFF.

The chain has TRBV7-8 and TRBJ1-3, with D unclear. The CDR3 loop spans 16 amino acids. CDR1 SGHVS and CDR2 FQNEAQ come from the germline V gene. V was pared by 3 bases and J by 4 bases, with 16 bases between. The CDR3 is CASSFSQLAEGNTIYF. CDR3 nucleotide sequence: TGTGCCAGCAGCTTCTCCCAGCTGGCGGAGGGAAACACCATATATTTT.

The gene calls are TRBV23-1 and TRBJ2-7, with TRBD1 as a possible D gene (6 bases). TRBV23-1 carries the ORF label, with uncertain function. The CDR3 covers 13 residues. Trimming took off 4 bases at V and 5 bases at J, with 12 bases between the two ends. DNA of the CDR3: TGCGCCAGCAGTCGGACAGAGAATGACGAGCAGTACTTC. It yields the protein CASSRTENDEQYF.

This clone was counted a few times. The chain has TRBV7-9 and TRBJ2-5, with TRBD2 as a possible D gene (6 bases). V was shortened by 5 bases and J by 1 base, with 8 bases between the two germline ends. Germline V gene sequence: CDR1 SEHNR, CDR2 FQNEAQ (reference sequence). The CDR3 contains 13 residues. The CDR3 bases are TGTGCCAGCAGCGTTAGCGGCCAAGAGACCCAGTACTTC. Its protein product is CASSVSGQETQYF.

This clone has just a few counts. DNA for the CDR3: TGTGCCAGCAGCCCCGGGCAGGGCACTGAAGCTTTCTTT. It yields the protein CASSPGQGTEAFF. V and J are TRBV6-2 or TRBV6-3 and TRBJ1-1; tentatively, D is TRBD1 (5 bases). The length of the CDR3 is 13 residues. Germline V lookup: CDR1 MNHEY, CDR2 SVGEGT. V gave up 6 bases and J gave up 4 bases, with 12 bases separating them.